This entry is about one TCR beta chain. Trimming took off 3 bases at V and 11 bases at J, with 4 bases between the two ends. CDR1 MGHDK and CDR2 SYGVNS come from the germline V gene. The CDR3 spans 9 residues. This entry is derived from a study of OX40 agonist ivuxolimab in advanced cancers. Across the study: The mean age was roughly 60 years, ranging from about 20 to 85, with approximately 83% of participants male.

Produced via immunoSEQ multiplex PCR; TCRdb's table is partial and in-frame only. The profile shows 70,000 or so clones, roughly nine tenths of them singletons. This specimen was CD4+ or CD8+ T cells sorted from blood, taken in a trial of the OX40 agonist ivuxolimab. The J gene is TRBJ1-2, the V gene TRBV25-1; D remains unclear. The sequence derives from an adult with an advanced solid tumor such as melanoma, head and neck, liver or kidney cancer. The CDR3 sequence is CASSDPYTF. Here the CDR3 DNA reads TGTGCCAGCAGTGACCCATACACCTTC.